In its sample, the clone carrying this T cell receptor (beta chain) was seen a few times. The data were obtained in a study of beta chain features in type 1 diabetes. Trimming cost V 7 bases and J 5 bases; bases outside gene matches: 10. The CDR3 has 14 residues. Germline CDR1 reads SGDLS; CDR2 reads YYNGEE. The whole isolated RNA underwent reverse transcription, so sequencing captured expressed TCRB transcripts. The protocol was immunoSEQ multiplex PCR, while the TCRdb copy is restricted to in-frame clones and leaves out a portion. Here the sample spans hundreds of thousands of clones, about a sixth being singletons.

The clonotype was recovered from a woman under 30 in good health. The rearrangement joins TRBV9 to TRBJ2-7, with 9 positions matching TRBD1. Sequenced sample: naive CD4+ T cells from blood. CDR3 sequence reads: CASSPTGTGNEQYF. The CDR3 DNA follows: TGTGCCAGCTCACCTACCGGGACAGGGAACGAGCAGTACTTC.